A single sample is the source of the 16 T cell receptor beta chains below, sequenced in a study of blood T cell repertoires in COVID-19. Method: immunoSEQ multiplex PCR; TCRdb's copy keeps in-frame clones and lacks some. The table records fewer than 300,000 clones, 75% to 90% of them present only once. The sample consisted of PBMCs or T cells enriched from blood (not recorded which). These receptors all stem from a woman in her fifties or sixties who had recovered from COVID-19.

The V and J genes are TRBV7-9 and TRBJ1-4; TRBD1 matches at 8 bases. V gave up 7 bases and J gave up 8 bases; unmatched junction bases: 9. Germline CDR1 is SEHNR and CDR2 is FQNEAQ (reference sequence). The CDR3 is made up of 14 amino acids. CDR3 nucleotides: TGTGCCAGCACCGTCCAGGGGGCGAAAGAAAAACTGTTTTTT. It codes for CASTVQGAKEKLFF.

This chain connects TRBV27 to TRBJ2-3; D gene uncertain. V was clipped by 1 base and J by 4 bases, with 3 bases between them. The CDR3 loop spans 12 amino acids. The V gene's germline CDR1 is MNHEY and CDR2 SMNVEV (reference sequence). CDR3 amino acids: CASSLWPDTQYF. DNA of the CDR3: TGTGCCAGCAGTTTATGGCCAGATACGCAGTATTTT.

The V gene is TRBV7-9, the J gene TRBJ1-2; 10 bases fit TRBD1. The V and J ends lost 1 base and 4 bases, in that order; junction bases with no gene match: 0. This CDR3 has 14 residues. Germline V gene lookup returns CDR1 SEHNR and CDR2 FQNEAQ (reference sequence). The CDR3 DNA follows: TGTGCCAGCAGCTTAGGGGACAGGGGCTATGGCTACACCTTC. Residues: CASSLGDRGYGYTF.

The genes are TRBV11-2 and TRBJ2-7; possibly TRBD2 for D (6 bases). V lost 4 bases, J lost 8 bases, and 27 bases lay in between. Per germline, CDR1 SGHAT and CDR2 FQNNGV. This CDR3 is 17 amino acids long. Here the CDR3 DNA reads TGTGCCAGCAGCTCCCGGTGGGATGGCGGGATAGTGGGCAAGCAGTACTTC. As protein: CASSSRWDGGIVGKQYF.

The chain employs TRBV2 and TRBJ2-3, with 13 nucleotides matching TRBD2. Per germline, CDR1 SNHLY and CDR2 FYNNEI. V was clipped by 5 bases and J by 6 bases; unmatched bases: 11. The CDR3 has 17 residues. The CDR3, as DNA: TGTGCCAGCAGTCACCGGACTAGCGGGAGCCTTTTTGATACGCAGTATTTT. Translating it yields CASSHRTSGSLFDTQYF.

The chain carries TRBV30 and TRBJ2-7; tentatively, D is TRBD2 (6 bases). Trimming cost V 4 bases and J 1 base, with 14 bases left between them. Per the germline V gene, CDR1 is GTSNPN and CDR2 is SVGIG (reference sequence). The CDR3 loop spans 14 amino acids. In DNA, the CDR3 is TGTGCCTGGACATGGGGGGACGGATCCTACGAGCAGTACTTC. As protein: CAWTWGDGSYEQYF.

The chain joins TRBV19 to TRBJ2-7; D unresolved. V was pared by 4 bases and J by 0 bases, with 7 bases between. CDR3 length: 13 amino acids. Germline V CDR1 and CDR2: LNHDA, SQIVND (reference sequence). The CDR3 loop is CASSTGSSYEQYF. CDR3 bases: TGTGCCAGTAGTACAGGAAGCTCCTACGAGCAGTACTTC.

The chain has TRBV9 and TRBJ2-7; TRBD1 agrees at 9 bases. V shed 3 bases, J shed 5 bases, and the junction held 12 bases outside the gene matches. Per the germline V gene, CDR1 is SGDLS and CDR2 is YYNGEE. The CDR3 is made up of 16 amino acids. CDR3 amino acids: CASSEGQGLGFDEQYF. CDR3 DNA sequence: TGTGCCAGCAGCGAGGGACAGGGCCTTGGGTTCGACGAGCAGTACTTC.

Here the CDR3 DNA reads TGTGCCAGCAGTGCAGGGGGGAACACTGAAGCTTTCTTT. Translating it yields CASSAGGNTEAFF. The chain carries TRBV28 and TRBJ1-1; TRBD1 matches at 7 bases. The CDR3 totals 13 residues. The germline CDR1 and CDR2 sequences are MDHEN and SYDVKM. J lost 1 base, V lost 5 bases, and 1 base had no gene match.

The chain employs TRBV2 and TRBJ1-1; D may be TRBD1 (5 bases). V lost 7 bases and J lost 5, with 17 bases in between. In germline, CDR1 is SNHLY, CDR2 FYNNEI. This CDR3 is built from 14 residues. The CDR3 loop is CASTWDSGGTEAFF. The CDR3 DNA reads TGTGCCAGCACCTGGGACTCCGGAGGAACTGAAGCTTTCTTT.

The J gene is TRBJ2-1, the V gene TRBV12-3 or TRBV12-4, with TRBD2 matching over 8 bases. The CDR3 loop spans 13 amino acids. CDR3 sequence (DNA): TGTGCAGCGGGGGCTTTTTCATACAATGAGCAGTTCTTC. This gives the protein CAAGAFSYNEQFF.

V and J are TRBV5-8 and TRBJ1-6, with a possible D match to TRBD1 (5 bases). The CDR3 has 15 amino acids. V was shortened by 4 bases and J by 6 bases, with 14 bases between the two germline ends. The germline V gene has CDR1 SGHTS and CDR2 YDEGEE. The CDR3 DNA sequence: TGTGCCAGCAGCCCCGGGACTCTACTTAATTCACCCCTCCACTTT. Residues: CASSPGTLLNSPLHF.

V usage is TRBV3-1 (or the pseudogene TRBV3-2) and J usage is TRBJ2-7; D is ambiguous. V lost 1 base and J lost 2, with 9 bases in between. The CDR3 is 14 residues long. Germline CDR1 is LGHDT and CDR2 is YNNKEL (reference sequence). CDR3 nucleotide sequence: TGTGCCAGCAGCCAAGTTAGTCTAACCTACGAGCAGTACTTC. Protein: CASSQVSLTYEQYF.

This clone has just a few counts. V usage is TRBV9 and J usage is TRBJ2-7; a weak D match, TRBD2 (6 bases). Germline CDR1 and CDR2: SGDLS and YYNGEE. V gave up 0 bases and J gave up 3 bases, with 13 bases separating them. The CDR3 runs to 15 residues. Here the CDR3 reads CASSVALGGIYEQYF. The DNA of the CDR3 is TGTGCCAGCAGCGTAGCCCTCGGCGGGATCTACGAGCAGTACTTC.

This clone was counted a few times. This chain joins TRBV29-1 and TRBJ1-2; D gene uncertain. This CDR3 spans 14 amino acids. V lost 2 bases to trimming and J lost 1 base, with 11 bases between them. Germline CDR1 is SQVTM and CDR2 is ANQGSEA. CDR3 sequence reads: CSVESPTDNYGYTF. DNA for the CDR3: TGCAGCGTTGAATCTCCTACAGATAACTATGGCTACACCTTC.

This clone has only one observation. CDR3 coding DNA: TGTGCCAGCAGGGGACAGGGGCATAGCAATCAGCCCCAGCATTTT. Amino acids: CASRGQGHSNQPQHF. This chain links TRBV7-2 with TRBJ1-5; 10 bases are shared with TRBD1. Germline V CDR1 and CDR2: SGHTA, FQGNSA. Trimming took 6 bases from V and 0 from J; bases not matched to a gene: 2. CDR3 size: 15 residues.